This T cell receptor (beta chain) came from a study of shared clonotypes between healthy human individuals. Comment on this clone: Its cognate antigen is unknown.

Trimming took 2 bases from V and 2 from J; bases not matched to a gene: 4. Germline CDR1 reads KGHSH; CDR2 reads LQKENI. The CDR3 extends over 16 amino acids. Assay used: immunoSEQ multiplex PCR; TCRdb lists only in-frame clones, some missing. The sample holds roughly 1,500,000 clones, about 98.5% seen once. General observations from the study: It was only blood that was sampled, and tissue repertoires likely differ.

The clonotype originates from a man in his thirties or forties in good health. The gene calls are TRBV18 and TRBJ2-3, with 10 bases matching TRBD1. Sequencing was done on a sample of naive CD4+ T cells sorted from blood. Noted subset: CD45RA+ positively selected. The CDR3 here is CASSPGTGDFTDTQYF. In DNA, the CDR3 is TGTGCCAGCTCACCAGGGACAGGGGATTTCACAGATACGCAGTATTTT.